This T cell receptor (beta chain) was found in a study of PD-1 blockade in classical Hodgkin lymphoma. The repertoire was sequenced with immunoSEQ multiplex PCR; TCRdb's copy has only in-frame clones and lacks some. The sample records tens of thousands of clones, 85% to 90% being singletons. Time point reported: cycle 4 day 1 (C4D1), after around six weeks of nivolumab. In every patient, relapse followed autologous stem cell transplantation, while exposure to brentuximab vedotin differed. The germline V gene encodes CDR1 DFQATT and CDR2 SNEGSKA (reference sequence). Trimming cost V 6 bases and J 5 bases; bases outside gene matches: 0. The CDR3 spans 11 residues.

The chain recombines TRBV20-1 with TRBJ2-7; TRBD1 aligns across 11 bases. Here the sequenced sample was peripheral blood mononuclear cells (PBMCs), taken before the fourth cycle of nivolumab. The receptor comes from a human donor with classical Hodgkin lymphoma. CDR3: CSAGQGDEQYF. The CDR3 region has the DNA TGCAGTGCGGGACAGGGGGACGAGCAGTACTTC.